This passage covers 14 T cell receptor beta chains from one sample sequenced in a study of blood T cell repertoires in COVID-19. Sequenced by immunoSEQ multiplex PCR; TCRdb stores in-frame clones only, minus some. The sample shows 200,000 or so clones, approximately 90% of them seen only once. Sequences were obtained from peripheral blood. The receptor source for this set is a man over 45 with COVID-19, enrolled during active disease.

The V call is TRBV4-3, the J call TRBJ1-5, with 8 bases fitting TRBD1. Germline V gene lookup returns CDR1 LGHNA and CDR2 YSLEER. After removal of 0 bases from V and 7 bases from J, the junction contained 5 bases not matched to a gene. The CDR3 is 15 amino acids. The CDR3 DNA is TGCGCCAGCAGCCAAGATACAGGGGGTAGACAGCCCCAGCATTTT. It encodes CASSQDTGGRQPQHF.

This rearrangement joins TRBV27 to TRBJ2-7; 11 bases are shared with TRBD1. CDR3 length: 13 amino acids. V shed 4 bases, J shed 6 bases, and the junction held 2 bases outside the gene matches. Germline CDR1 and CDR2: MNHEY and SMNVEV (reference sequence). CDR3 bases: TGTGCCAGCAGTTATGGGACAGGGGGCGAGCAGTACTTC. Its translation: CASSYGTGGEQYF.

In its sample, this clone was seen once. The V call is TRBV11-3, the J call TRBJ2-3; D may be TRBD2 (6 bases). The length of the CDR3 is 15 residues. V was trimmed by 5 bases and J by 0 bases, leaving 12 bases between them. The germline V gene has CDR1 SGHNT and CDR2 YENEEA. Written as DNA, the CDR3 is TGTGCCAGCAGCCCGGGACTGGACAGCACAGATACGCAGTATTTT. This translates into CASSPGLDSTDTQYF.

The J gene is TRBJ2-5, the V gene TRBV5-1; 7 nucleotides align to TRBD1. CDR3 size: 14 residues. Germline V gives CDR1 SGHRS, CDR2 YFSETQ. The ends lost 4 bases at V and 2 bases at J; junction bases unmatched: 5. The CDR3 loop is CASSPTGQQETQYF. As DNA, the CDR3 is TGCGCCAGCAGCCCAACGGGACAGCAAGAGACCCAGTACTTC. The full variable domain, completed using reference TRBV5-1 and TRBJ2-5, is KAGVTQTPRYLIKTRGQQVTLSCSPISGHRSVSWYQQTPGQGLQFLFEYFSETQRNKGNFPGRFSGRQFSNSRSEMNVSTLELGDSALYLCASSPTGQQETQYFGPGTRLLVL.

The chain combines TRBV7-8 with TRBJ2-7; the match to TRBD1 covers 10 bases. Germline-derived CDR1 and CDR2 are SGHVS and FQNEAQ. The CDR3 runs 15 residues. Unmatched junction bases numbered 8, after V lost 5 bases and J lost 4 bases. CDR3 in amino acids: CASSVNPGQGYEQYF. The CDR3 DNA reads TGTGCCAGCAGCGTAAATCCGGGACAGGGGTACGAGCAGTACTTC. The variable domain in full, with the rest retrieved from reference TRBV7-8 and TRBJ2-7, is GAGVSQSPRYKVAKRGQDVALRCDPISGHVSLFWYQQALGQGPEFLTYFQNEAQLDKSGLPSDRFFAERPEGSVSTLKIQRTQQEDSAVYLCASSVNPGQGYEQYFGPGTRLTVT.

This clone was seen a few times. This sequence joins TRBV5-1 and TRBJ1-6, with 10 bases lining up with TRBD1. V was clipped by 3 bases and J by 8 bases; unmatched bases: 2. Per germline, CDR1 SGHRS and CDR2 YFSETQ. The CDR3 extends over 14 amino acids. The CDR3 region is CASSYGTGDSPLHF. CDR3 nucleotide sequence: TGCGCCAGCAGCTACGGGACAGGGGATTCACCCCTCCACTTT.

The genes are TRBV18 and TRBJ1-2; 7 bases agree with TRBD1. Trimming at V came to 4 bases and at J to 1 base, leaving 3 bases not matched to a gene. The germline gives CDR1 KGHSH, CDR2 LQKENI. The length of the CDR3 is 14 residues. The CDR3 nucleotides are TGTGCCAGCTCACGACAGGGCAGTAACTATGGCTACACCTTC. As protein: CASSRQGSNYGYTF.

On this clone itself: The same CDR3 can be traced to other DNA sequences in this sample. The chain links TRBV3-1 (or the pseudogene TRBV3-2) to TRBJ1-5; 12 positions agree with TRBD1. The V gene's germline CDR1 is LGHDT and CDR2 YNNKEL (reference sequence). The CDR3 is 15 amino acids. The junction had 3 bases not matched to a gene; V was cut back by 3 bases and J by 6 bases. The CDR3 sequence is CASSQGQGAGQPQHF. In DNA, the CDR3 is TGTGCCAGCAGCCAGGGACAGGGGGCGGGTCAGCCCCAGCATTTT.

The rearrangement joins TRBV12-3 or TRBV12-4 to TRBJ2-3; 7 positions match TRBD1. The CDR3 runs 13 residues. V trimming: 5 bases; J trimming: 4 bases; junction bases outside the gene matches: 3. The DNA of the CDR3 is TGTGCCAGCAGTAAAGGGGGCGCAGATACGCAGTATTTT. It translates to CASSKGGADTQYF.

This sequence joins TRBV7-3 and TRBJ2-5; possibly TRBD2 for D (5 bases). Trimming cost V 2 bases and J 5 bases, with 9 bases left between them. Germline V gene lookup returns CDR1 SGHTA and CDR2 FQGTGA. The CDR3 is 13 amino acids. CDR3 amino acids: CASSLGGTETQYF. CDR3 nucleotide sequence: TGTGCCAGCAGCTTAGGAGGCACGGAGACCCAGTACTTC.

This chain uses TRBV5-8 with TRBJ1-1, with D uncertain. Germline V gives CDR1 SGHTS, CDR2 YDEGEE. The CDR3 extends over 15 amino acids. The V end was cut by 4 bases, the J end by 2 bases, with 15 bases between. This CDR3 is CASSGIAGLNTEAFF. CDR3 in DNA: TGTGCCAGCAGCGGGATAGCGGGTTTAAACACTGAAGCTTTCTTT.

V usage is TRBV6-5 and J usage is TRBJ1-1; 7 bases align to TRBD1. The trim removed 6 bases at V and 4 bases at J, leaving 5 bases unmatched. From germline, CDR1 is MNHEY and CDR2 SVGAGI. The CDR3 sequence is 13 residues long. The CDR3 coding sequence is TGTGCCAGCAGCGAGACAGGGCTCACTGAAGCTTTCTTT. Protein product: CASSETGLTEAFF.

The chain combines TRBV27 with TRBJ2-5; 8 bases fit TRBD2. Germline lookup yields CDR1 MNHEY and CDR2 SMNVEV (reference sequence). J gave up 5 bases and V 3 bases, and 14 bases lay outside the gene matches. This CDR3 has 17 amino acids. CDR3 amino acids: CASSFQAGAFGLETQYF. CDR3 nucleotides: TGTGCCAGCAGTTTTCAAGCGGGAGCTTTTGGATTGGAGACCCAGTACTTC.

This clone was seen just once. The chain joins TRBV5-1 to TRBJ1-1, with 7 bases identical to TRBD1. This CDR3 is built from 15 residues. Germline values: CDR1 SGHRS, CDR2 YFSETQ. After removal of 4 bases from V and 1 base from J, the junction contained 7 bases not matched to a gene. The CDR3 region has the DNA TGCGCCAGCAGCCCGAGACAGGGCTCGAACACTGAAGCTTTCTTT. Translated: CASSPRQGSNTEAFF.